The rows below give T cell receptor beta chains drawn from one sample of a study of blood T cell repertoires in COVID-19. Assay used: immunoSEQ multiplex PCR; TCRdb lists only in-frame clones, some missing. This sample carries some 250,000 clones, 75% to 90% of them seen once, and the ten largest clones take about 3%. The sample was peripheral blood. The receptor set was obtained from a woman in her twenties or thirties who had recovered from COVID-19. The CDR3 runs from the conserved cysteine through the conserved F or W. A D gene is named only where the DNA matches it firmly. Clone size appears in some rows only: once, few, many, or a class for an expanded clone.

TRBV11-2	-	TRBJ2-3	-	TGTGCCAGCAGCTTCGAAAGACTTAGCACAGATACGCAGTATTTT	CASSFERLSTDTQYF
TRBV2	many	TRBJ2-1	-	TGTGCCAGCAGTGGCTTTTGGGCAGGGTTACCATCTGAGCAGTTCTTC	CASSGFWAGLPSEQFF
TRBV3-1/TRBV3-2	-	TRBJ2-7	-	TGTGCCAGCAGCCAAGATGTCAGGGGCAACGAGCAGTACTTC	CASSQDVRGNEQYF
TRBV5-1	-	TRBJ1-1	-	TGCGCCAGCAGCTTGGATGCGGACACTGAAGCTTTCTTT	CASSLDADTEAFF
TRBV2	-	TRBJ2-3	TRBD2	TGTGCCAGCAGTGAAGCTCCACCGGGACTAGCGGGGAGCACAGATACGCAGTATTTT	CASSEAPPGLAGSTDTQYF
TRBV7-9	-	TRBJ1-6	-	TGTGCCAGCACCTCGACCGGGGAGTATAATTCACCCCTCCACTTT	CASTSTGEYNSPLHF
TRBV6-6	-	TRBJ2-7	-	TGTGCCAGCAGTTACTCGAAGGTACAGGGCGACGAGCAGTACTTC	CASSYSKVQGDEQYF
TRBV5-1	-	TRBJ2-1	TRBD1	TGCGCCAGCAGCTCCAGGGACAGTTCCAATGAGCAGTTCTTC	CASSSRDSSNEQFF
TRBV27	-	TRBJ2-1	TRBD2	TGTGCCAGCAGTTTTTATGTCGCGGGGGGATCTCACAATGAGCAGTTCTTC	CASSFYVAGGSHNEQFF
TRBV5-1	-	TRBJ2-1	TRBD2	TGCGCCAGCAGCTCCTTAGCGGGGGGGCCCGGTGAGCAGTTCTTC	CASSSLAGGPGEQFF
TRBV21-1	-	TRBJ2-2	-	TGTGCCAGCAGCAAACGCGCGGGTAACACCGGGGAGCTGTTTTTT	CASSKRAGNTGELFF
TRBV6-1	-	TRBJ1-4	-	TGTGCCAGCAGTGAAACCCAGGGATACACTAATGAAAAACTGTTTTTT	CASSETQGYTNEKLFF
TRBV18	-	TRBJ2-1	-	TGTGCCAGCTCACCGGAGGTATCCTACAATGAGCAGTTCTTC	CASSPEVSYNEQFF
TRBV7-9	once	TRBJ1-4	TRBD1	TGTGCCAGCAGCCGACAGGGGGCAGGGGTTGAGGAAAAACTGTTTTTT	CASSRQGAGVEEKLFF
TRBV19	once	TRBJ1-5	-	TGTGCCACCCAGAAATATAGCAATCAGCCCCAGCATTTT	CATQKYSNQPQHF
TRBV19	-	TRBJ2-1	TRBD2	TGTGCCAGTAGTATAGCGGGGGGCTCCTACAATGAGCAGTTCTTC	CASSIAGGSYNEQFF
TRBV7-2	once	TRBJ2-7	TRBD2	TGTGCCAGCAGCTTAGGGAGCGGGGGGGGCTACGAGCAGTACTTC	CASSLGSGGGYEQYF
TRBV7-3	few	TRBJ2-7	TRBD2	TGTGCCCCGAGTGACGAGGCGGGGGCCTACGAGCAGTACTTC	CAPSDEAGAYEQYF
TRBV7-9	-	TRBJ2-7	-	TGTGCCAGCAGCAACGGACTACTTGCCTCCTACGAGCAGTACTTC	CASSNGLLASYEQYF
TRBV6-6	-	TRBJ1-2	-	TGTGCCAGCCAGACTGACTGGTCGGGGTTAGGCTACACCTTC	CASQTDWSGLGYTF
TRBV12-5	-	TRBJ2-5	TRBD2	TGTGCTAGTGGGATGACTAGCGGGGGGGCCTTTGAGACCCAGTACTTC	CASGMTSGGAFETQYF
TRBV15	-	TRBJ2-7	TRBD1	TGTGCCACCAGCAGAGGGAACCTCCGGACAGGCTACGAGCAGTACTTC	CATSRGNLRTGYEQYF
TRBV5-4	once	TRBJ2-7	TRBD1	TGTGCCAGCAGCCACCAGGGGGCGGCCGAGCAGTACTTC	CASSHQGAAEQYF
TRBV25-1	-	TRBJ1-2	TRBD1	TGTGCCAGCAGTGAATTGGGACAGAACTATGGCTACACCTTC	CASSELGQNYGYTF
TRBV19	-	TRBJ2-7	-	TGTGCCAGTAGTCCCCGTTTAGCGAGCTACGAGCAGTACTTC	CASSPRLASYEQYF
TRBV11-3	-	TRBJ2-7	-	TGTGCCAGCAGCTATCGGACAACCTACGAGCAGTACTTC	CASSYRTTYEQYF
TRBV6-2/TRBV6-3	-	TRBJ1-2	TRBD1	TGTGCCAGCAGTTGGGACCGGGACAGATTTTATGGCTACACCTTC	CASSWDRDRFYGYTF
TRBV21-1	-	TRBJ2-5	-	TGTGCCAGCAGCAAAAACACCCTAGGGCCAGGCCAGGGACAAGAGACCCAGTACTTC	CASSKNTLGPGQGQETQYF
TRBV3-1/TRBV3-2	-	TRBJ1-6	-	TGTGCCAGCAGCCAAGCCGGACAGAGTTCACCCCTCCACTTT	CASSQAGQSSPLHF
TRBV19	-	TRBJ1-5	-	TGTGCCAGTAAGGACATGGTTGGTCAGCCCCAGCATTTT	CASKDMVGQPQHF
TRBV6-6	-	TRBJ2-5	-	TGTGCCAGCAGTTACCCGGGGTCTCGGGAGACCCAGTACTTC	CASSYPGSRETQYF
TRBV9	-	TRBJ2-1	TRBD2	TGTGCCAGCAGCGCGACCCCTAGCGGGGGGCAGGATGAGCAGTTCTTC	CASSATPSGGQDEQFF
TRBV12-3/TRBV12-4	-	TRBJ1-3	-	TGTGCCAGCACCGTCAGGGGAAACACCATATATTTT	CASTVRGNTIYF
TRBV15	-	TRBJ2-3	TRBD2	TGTGCCACCAGCAGTACTAGCGGGGGGGATACGCAGTATTTT	CATSSTSGGDTQYF
TRBV27	-	TRBJ2-1	TRBD1	TGTGCCAGCAGTCCTGAACAGGGGTACAATGAGCAGTTCTTC	CASSPEQGYNEQFF
TRBV5-1	-	TRBJ2-3	-	TGCGCCAGCAGCCAACAGGGGGGGCAGGGAGATACGCAGTATTTT	CASSQQGGQGDTQYF
TRBV19	-	TRBJ1-3	-	TGTGCCAGTACCTCGGGAGGGGGTGGAAACACCATATATTTT	CASTSGGGGNTIYF
TRBV9	-	TRBJ2-5	TRBD2	TGTGCCAGCAGCACCCGGGAGGTCCAAGAGACCCAGTACTTC	CASSTREVQETQYF
TRBV5-4	-	TRBJ1-2	TRBD1	TGTGCCAGCAGCGCGACAGGGGACGTACAAGGCTACACCTTC	CASSATGDVQGYTF
TRBV29-1	-	TRBJ2-7	-	TGCAGCACCAAGACAGCCCAAAACTACGAGCAGTACTTC	CSTKTAQNYEQYF
TRBV18	-	TRBJ2-3	TRBD2	TGTGCCAGCTCACTCCTACTAGCGGGGGATACAGATACGCAGTATTTT	CASSLLLAGDTDTQYF
TRBV18	-	TRBJ2-3	-	TGTGCCAGCTCACCGTATAGCACAGATACGCAGTATTTT	CASSPYSTDTQYF
TRBV28	once	TRBJ2-3	TRBD2	TGTGCCAGCCTAAAACTAGCGGGGGAAAGAAGAGGAGATACGCAGTATTTT	CASLKLAGERRGDTQYF
TRBV11-2	-	TRBJ1-4	TRBD1	TGTGCCAGCAGCTCCCCGGGACAGTTTTTCGGCCCAACTAATGAAAAACTGTTTTTT	CASSSPGQFFGPTNEKLFF
TRBV18	-	TRBJ2-7	-	TGTGCCAGCTCACCACCGGAGGGTCCCTACGAGCAGTACTTC	CASSPPEGPYEQYF
TRBV6-5	-	TRBJ2-4	TRBD1	TGTGCCAGCAGCCGGGACAGGGGAGTCAAAAACATTCAGTACTTC	CASSRDRGVKNIQYF
TRBV12-3/TRBV12-4	-	TRBJ2-3	TRBD2	TGTGCCAGCCACCGAGCGGGGGGGAATACGCAGTATTTT	CASHRAGGNTQYF
TRBV5-5	-	TRBJ1-1	-	TGTGCCAGCAGCTTTACAGGGAACACTGAAGCTTTCTTT	CASSFTGNTEAFF
TRBV27	-	TRBJ2-2	TRBD1	TGTGCCAGCAGTTGGCTGACAGGGGTAAACACCGGGGAGCTGTTTTTT	CASSWLTGVNTGELFF
TRBV10-3	-	TRBJ2-2	-	TGTGCCATCAGAACAGACACTAACACCGGGGAGCTGTTTTTT	CAIRTDTNTGELFF
TRBV29-1	once	TRBJ2-3	-	TGCAGCTTCTACTTCCCGGGCACAGATACGCAGTATTTT	CSFYFPGTDTQYF
TRBV6-5	once	TRBJ1-2	TRBD1	TGTGCCAGCAGTTACCAGGGGGGAGGCTACACCTTC	CASSYQGGGYTF
TRBV5-4	-	TRBJ1-6	TRBD1	TGTGCCAGCAGCTTCGGACAGGGGATAAATTCACCCCTCCACTTT	CASSFGQGINSPLHF
TRBV6-5	-	TRBJ2-1	-	TGTGCCAGCAGTTACTCGCGCCAGCTAGTTCTAAATGAGCAGTTCTTC	CASSYSRQLVLNEQFF
TRBV7-6	-	TRBJ1-2	-	TGTGCCAGCAGCGACAGACAGGACTATGGCTACACCTTC	CASSDRQDYGYTF
TRBV2	-	TRBJ2-7	-	TGTGCCAGCAGCCCTTCGGGACTTTGGGCCGAGCAGTACTTC	CASSPSGLWAEQYF
TRBV6-5	-	TRBJ2-7	-	TGTGCCAGCAGTAGACGGGAGGAGCAGTACTTC	CASSRREEQYF
TRBV6-2/TRBV6-3	-	TRBJ1-2	-	TGTGCCAGCAGTTCTCAGGGGACGAGCTACACCTTC	CASSSQGTSYTF
TRBV5-4	-	TRBJ2-1	TRBD1	TGTGCCAGCAGAAGGGACAGGGGGCTTAACAATGAGCAGTTCTTC	CASRRDRGLNNEQFF
TRBV5-5	-	TRBJ2-7	-	TGTGCCAGCAGCGTGACACCTTCCTCCTACGAGCAGTACTTC	CASSVTPSSYEQYF